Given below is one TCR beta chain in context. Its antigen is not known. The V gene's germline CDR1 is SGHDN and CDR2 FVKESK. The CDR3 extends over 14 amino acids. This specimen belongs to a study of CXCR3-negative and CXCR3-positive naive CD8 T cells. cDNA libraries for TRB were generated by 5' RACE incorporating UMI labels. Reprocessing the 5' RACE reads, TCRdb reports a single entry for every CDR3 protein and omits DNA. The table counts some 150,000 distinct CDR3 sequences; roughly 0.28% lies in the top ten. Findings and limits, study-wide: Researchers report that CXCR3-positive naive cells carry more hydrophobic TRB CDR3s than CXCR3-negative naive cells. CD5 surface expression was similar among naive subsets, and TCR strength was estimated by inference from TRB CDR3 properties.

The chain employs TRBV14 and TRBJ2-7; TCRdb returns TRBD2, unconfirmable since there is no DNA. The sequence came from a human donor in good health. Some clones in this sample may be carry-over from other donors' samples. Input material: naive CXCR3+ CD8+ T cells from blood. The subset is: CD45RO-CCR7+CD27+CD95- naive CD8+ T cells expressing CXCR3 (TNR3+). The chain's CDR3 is CASSPRDRGTAQYF.